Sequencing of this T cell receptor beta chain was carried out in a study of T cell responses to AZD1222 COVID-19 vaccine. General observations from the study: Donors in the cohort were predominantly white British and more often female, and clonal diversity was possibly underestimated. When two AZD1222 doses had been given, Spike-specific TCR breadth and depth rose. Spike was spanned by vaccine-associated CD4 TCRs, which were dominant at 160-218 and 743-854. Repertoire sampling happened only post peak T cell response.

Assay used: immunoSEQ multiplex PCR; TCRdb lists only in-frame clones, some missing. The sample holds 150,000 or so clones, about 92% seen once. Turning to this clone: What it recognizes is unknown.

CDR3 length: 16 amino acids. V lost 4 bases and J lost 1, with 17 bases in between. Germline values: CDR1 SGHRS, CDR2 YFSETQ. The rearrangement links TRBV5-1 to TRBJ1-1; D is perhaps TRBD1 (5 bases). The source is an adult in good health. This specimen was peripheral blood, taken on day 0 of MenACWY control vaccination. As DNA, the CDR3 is TGCGCCAGCAGCGTTGACCCAGGGTTTGCGAACACTGAAGCTTTCTTT. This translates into CASSVDPGFANTEAFF.